This is a list of T cell receptor beta chains from one sample in a study of shared clonotypes between healthy human individuals. Profiled with immunoSEQ multiplex PCR; TCRdb holds only in-frame clones, not every one. Of approximately 340,000 clones listed, 74% are singletons. What was sequenced was memory CD4+ T cells sorted from blood. Receptors originate from a man aged 30 to 39 in good health. Each CDR3 is given with its conserved first and last residue.

v_call	j_call	cdr3_aa
TRBV6-1	TRBJ1-4	CASSEMIGTVNEKLFF
TRBV27	TRBJ2-1	CASSFGQAINEQFF
TRBV5-1	TRBJ2-7	CASSFLAGDEQYF
TRBV6-1	TRBJ2-3	CASSARLGTDTQYF
TRBV28	TRBJ2-5	CATSDSTGTSGRAYRETQYF
TRBV30	TRBJ2-2	CAWRVRTAVNTGELFF
TRBV20-1	TRBJ1-2	CSARSGVGYTF
TRBV7-8	TRBJ1-3	CASSLRTKAAGNTIYF
TRBV5-5	TRBJ2-6	CASSLSLGVTGANVLTF
TRBV7-6	TRBJ2-5	CASSPSGETQYF
TRBV30	TRBJ2-1	CAWSETGVNEQFF
TRBV4-2	TRBJ1-5	CASSQGDREGNQPQHF
TRBV21-1	TRBJ2-6	CASSKALAGGSSGANVLTF
TRBV25-1	TRBJ1-4	CASSEYGADNEKLFF
TRBV5-1	TRBJ2-3	CASSLRAHGTGDTQYF
TRBV6-1	TRBJ1-5	CASSEAGGAYQPQHF
TRBV30	TRBJ1-1	CAWAGTTEAFF
TRBV11-2	TRBJ2-2	CASSLPHTGELFF
TRBV19	TRBJ2-7	CASSLGARTGHSEQYF
TRBV5-8	TRBJ2-2	CASNLGQAYPLITNTGELFF